The 8 T cell receptor beta chains reported below all come from one sample, sequenced in a study of T cells in Graves' hyperthyroidism and ophthalmopathy. TCR beta CDR3 regions were amplified from RNA transcripts. When the TCR CDR3 underwent first-round RT-PCR, the HTBI primer set was used. TCRdb re-analysed the multiplex PCR reads in MiXCR, keeping a single row per CDR3 protein. The sample includes over 450,000 distinct CDR3 sequences, 15% to 20% of them seen just once. Source material: blood. Source of these receptors: a woman under 30 with Graves' ophthalmopathy.

A few counts support this clonotype. The V and J genes are TRBV6-1 and TRBJ1-4; TRBD1 agrees at 9 bases. CDR1 is MNHNS, CDR2 SASEGT, per germline. V dropped 5 bases and J dropped 8; count of bases not matched to a gene: 15. This CDR3 spans 17 amino acids. This chain's CDR3 is CASSSGTGNRVSEKLFF. The CDR3 nucleotides read TGTGCCAGCAGTTCCGGGACAGGGAACAGGGTTAGCGAAAAACTGTTTTTT.

The table lists this clonotype with many counts. This chain uses TRBV2 with TRBJ1-2, with D maybe TRBD1 (6 bases). V lost 0 bases and J 8 bases, leaving 13 bases between the germline ends. Per the germline V gene, CDR1 is SNHLY and CDR2 is FYNNEI. The CDR3 consists of 14 residues. CDR3 region: CASSEAQGKFGYTF. The CDR3 DNA sequence: TGTGCCAGCAGTGAAGCGCAGGGGAAGTTCGGCTACACCTTC.

This clonotype occurred many times. The chain combines TRBV5-1 with TRBJ2-3, with a weak D call TRBD2 (6 bases). V gave up 4 bases and J gave up 4 bases, with 19 bases separating them. The germline V gene has CDR1 SGHRS and CDR2 YFSETQ. This CDR3 is 16 amino acids long. The CDR3 here is CASSGGLEAASDTQYF. The CDR3 DNA reads as TGCGCCAGCAGCGGGGGACTCGAGGCTGCATCAGATACGCAGTATTTT.

The chain employs TRBV19 and TRBJ1-1, with 7 bases matching TRBD1. The CDR3 is 15 amino acids. The junction had 10 bases not matched to a gene; V was cut back by 5 bases and J by 4 bases. Germline V gives CDR1 LNHDA, CDR2 SQIVND (reference sequence). CDR3: CASSASYRGGTEAFF. In nucleotides, the CDR3 is TGTGCCAGTAGTGCCTCGTACAGGGGAGGCACTGAAGCTTTCTTT.

The chain links TRBV7-9 to TRBJ2-5; TRBD1 matches at 7 bases. The CDR3 has 14 residues. J was trimmed by 5 bases and V by 5 bases; bases with no gene match: 8. Germline values: CDR1 SEHNR, CDR2 FQNEAQ (reference sequence). DNA for the CDR3: TGTGCCAGCAGCCTGGGACAGTGCCCCGAGACCCAGTACTTC. Protein: CASSLGQCPETQYF.

Notes on this clonotype: A much more abundant neighbour one base away suggests this may be a read error. This chain uses TRBV10-3 with TRBJ1-6, with D unclear. The germline V gene has CDR1 ENHRY and CDR2 SYGVKD. The V end lost 11 bases, the J end lost 9 bases, and 14 bases lay between the germline ends. CDR3 size: 12 residues. Here the CDR3 reads CAASAPFSPLHF. In nucleotides, the CDR3 is TGTGCCGCCTCAGCCCCGTTTTCACCCCTCCACTTT.

This chain joins TRBV27 and TRBJ2-7; 8 bases map to TRBD1. The trim removed 5 bases at V and 5 bases at J, leaving 11 bases unmatched. Germline CDR1 reads MNHEY; CDR2 reads SMNVEV (reference sequence). The CDR3 has 15 amino acids. CDR3 amino acids: CASSVYTGGGDEQYF. The CDR3 DNA is TGTGCCAGCAGTGTTTATACAGGGGGTGGTGACGAGCAGTACTTC.

The CDR3 coding sequence is TGCGCCAGCAGCCAACGTACTACTCTAGAAGGGGCAGATACGCAGTATTTT. It yields the protein CASSQRTTLEGADTQYF. The chain joins TRBV4-1 to TRBJ2-3, with TRBD1 as a possible D gene (5 bases). CDR1 and CDR2 from the germline V gene are MGHRA and YSYEKL. Trimming removed 2 bases from V and 4 bases from J, with 19 bases in between. CDR3 size: 17 residues.